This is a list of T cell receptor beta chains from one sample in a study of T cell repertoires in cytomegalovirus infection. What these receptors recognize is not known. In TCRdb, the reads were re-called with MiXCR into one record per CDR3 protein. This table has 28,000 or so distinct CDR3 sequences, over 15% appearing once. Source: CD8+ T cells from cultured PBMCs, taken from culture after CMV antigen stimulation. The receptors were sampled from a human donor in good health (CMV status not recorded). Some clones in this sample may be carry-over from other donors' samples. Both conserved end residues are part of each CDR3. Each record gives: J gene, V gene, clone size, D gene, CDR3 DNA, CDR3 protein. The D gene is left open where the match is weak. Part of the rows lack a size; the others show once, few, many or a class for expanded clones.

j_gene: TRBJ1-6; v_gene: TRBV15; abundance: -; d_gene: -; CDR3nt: TGTGCCACCAGCACCCAGCCCAGAGATAATTCACCCCTCCACTTT; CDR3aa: CATSTQPRDNSPLHF
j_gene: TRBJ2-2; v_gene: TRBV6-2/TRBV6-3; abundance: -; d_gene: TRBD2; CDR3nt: TGTGCCAGCAGTTACCTCACTAGCGGGATTGACGGGGAGCTGTTTTTT; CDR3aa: CASSYLTSGIDGELFF
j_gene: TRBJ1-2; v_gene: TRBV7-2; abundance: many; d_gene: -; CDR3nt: TGTGCCAGCAGTCTCGACGGTCTCTATGGCTACACCTTC; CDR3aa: CASSLDGLYGYTF
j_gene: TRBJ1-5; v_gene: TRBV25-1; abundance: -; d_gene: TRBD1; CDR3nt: TGTGCCAGCAGGGCGACAGGGGCAAATCAGCCCCAGCATTTT; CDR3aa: CASRATGANQPQHF
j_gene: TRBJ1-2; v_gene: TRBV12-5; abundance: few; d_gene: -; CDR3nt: TGTGCTAGTGGTTTGCCCCCGGCGGGGACCTATGGCTACACCTTC; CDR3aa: CASGLPPAGTYGYTF
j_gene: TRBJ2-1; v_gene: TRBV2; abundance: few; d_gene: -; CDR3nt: TGTGCCAGCACAACTTATAGACGTTCTCTGGATGAGCAGTTCTTC; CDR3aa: CASTTYRRSLDEQFF
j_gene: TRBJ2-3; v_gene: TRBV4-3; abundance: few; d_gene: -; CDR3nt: TGCGCCAGCGCCGCCGGAAGGGCCCACACAGATACGCAGTATTTT; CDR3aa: CASAAGRAHTDTQYF
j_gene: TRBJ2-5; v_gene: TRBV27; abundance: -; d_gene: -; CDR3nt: TGTGCCAGCAGTTTATCCTCCTGGGAGACCCAGTACTTC; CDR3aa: CASSLSSWETQYF
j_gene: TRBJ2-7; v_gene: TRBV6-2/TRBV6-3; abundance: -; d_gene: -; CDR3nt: TGTGCCAGCAGTTGGAGCCTCGGGGGAGCCTACGAGCAGTACTTC; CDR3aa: CASSWSLGGAYEQYF
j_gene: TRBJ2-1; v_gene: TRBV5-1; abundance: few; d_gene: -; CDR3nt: TGCGCCAGCAGCTTGGTAGTGAGCAGTGAGCAGTTCTTC; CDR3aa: CASSLVVSSEQFF
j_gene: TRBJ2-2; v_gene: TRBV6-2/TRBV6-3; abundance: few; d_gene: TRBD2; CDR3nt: TGTGCGATTAGCGGGAGGACCGGGGAGCTGTTTTTT; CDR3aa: CAISGRTGELFF
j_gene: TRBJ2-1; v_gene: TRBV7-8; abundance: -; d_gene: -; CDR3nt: TGTGCCAGCAGCTTAGAGTCCGCGGGACTCTCCTACAATGAGCAGTTCTTC; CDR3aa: CASSLESAGLSYNEQFF
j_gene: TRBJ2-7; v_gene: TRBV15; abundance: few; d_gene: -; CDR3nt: TGTGCCACCTCTGCTTGGCAGGGTGGGCACGAGCAGTACTTC; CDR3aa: CATSAWQGGHEQYF
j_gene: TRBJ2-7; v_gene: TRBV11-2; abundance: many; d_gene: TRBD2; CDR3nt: TGTGCCAGCAGTTCAAGCGGGAGGCGCGACGAGCAGTACTTC; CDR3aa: CASSSSGRRDEQYF
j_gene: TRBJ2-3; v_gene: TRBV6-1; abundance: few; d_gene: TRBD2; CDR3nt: TGTGCCAGCAGTTTTCCGACCTCTAGCGGAGCTAGCACAGATACGCAGTATTTT; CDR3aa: CASSFPTSSGASTDTQYF
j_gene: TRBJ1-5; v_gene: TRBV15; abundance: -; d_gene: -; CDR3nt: TGTGCCACCAGCAGAGTTGATGGGGGGATCCCCTTGGGTAACAATCAGCCCCAGCATTTT; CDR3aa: CATSRVDGGIPLGNNQPQHF
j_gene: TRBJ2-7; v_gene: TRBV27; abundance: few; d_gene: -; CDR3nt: TGTGCCAGCAGTTCAAGTTTCGGATACCTAGACGAGCAGTACTTC; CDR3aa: CASSSSFGYLDEQYF
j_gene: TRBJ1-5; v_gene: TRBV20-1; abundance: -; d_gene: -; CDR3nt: TGCAGTGCTAGCCTTCAAGACTGTCATTATAGCAATCAGCCCCAGCATTTT; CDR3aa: CSASLQDCHYSNQPQHF
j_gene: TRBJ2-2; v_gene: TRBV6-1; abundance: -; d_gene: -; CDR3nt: TGTGCCAGCAGTCCCACCGGGGAGCTGTTTTTT; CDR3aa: CASSPTGELFF
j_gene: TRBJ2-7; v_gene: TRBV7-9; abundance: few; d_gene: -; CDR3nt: TGTGCCAGCAGCATGGAGGGAAGCTCCTACGAGCAGTACTTC; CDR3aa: CASSMEGSSYEQYF
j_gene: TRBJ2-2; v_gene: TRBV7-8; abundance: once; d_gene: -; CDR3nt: TGTGCCAGCTCGGCGGGGTCCAACACCGGGGAGCTGTTTTTT; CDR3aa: CASSAGSNTGELFF
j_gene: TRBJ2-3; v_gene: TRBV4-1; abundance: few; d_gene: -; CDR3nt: TGCGCCAGCAGCCAAGTTCAGGGGCTTTTCACAGATACGCAGTATTTT; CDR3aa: CASSQVQGLFTDTQYF
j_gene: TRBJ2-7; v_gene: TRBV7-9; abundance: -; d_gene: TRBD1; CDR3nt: TGTGCCAGCAGCCAAACTGACCGGGACAGGCCTCCTTTGGAGCAGTACTTC; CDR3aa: CASSQTDRDRPPLEQYF
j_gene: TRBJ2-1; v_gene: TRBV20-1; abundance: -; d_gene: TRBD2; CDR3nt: TGCAGTGCTAGAGATATGGGACTAGCGGGAGGTGAGCAGTTCTTC; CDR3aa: CSARDMGLAGGEQFF
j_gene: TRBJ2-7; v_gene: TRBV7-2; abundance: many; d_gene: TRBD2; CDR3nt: TGTGCCAGCAGCTCCTTGGGACTAGCGGGAGGGATTAGCTCCTACGAGCAGTACTTC; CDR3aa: CASSSLGLAGGISSYEQYF
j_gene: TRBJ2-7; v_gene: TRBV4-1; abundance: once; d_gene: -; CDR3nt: TGCGCCAGCAGCCTCCCGGGCTCTAACTACGAGCAGTACTTC; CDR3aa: CASSLPGSNYEQYF
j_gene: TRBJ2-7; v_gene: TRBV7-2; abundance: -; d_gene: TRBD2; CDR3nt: TGTGCCAGCAGCTTAGAATTAGCGGGGGGGCAGAGCGAGCAGTACTTC; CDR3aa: CASSLELAGGQSEQYF
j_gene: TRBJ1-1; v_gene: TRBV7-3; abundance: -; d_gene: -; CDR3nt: TGTGCCAGCAGCCAGACAGAGAACACTGAAGCTTTCTTT; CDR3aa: CASSQTENTEAFF
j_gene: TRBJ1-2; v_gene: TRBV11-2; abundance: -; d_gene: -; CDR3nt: TGTGCCAGCAGCAAAGGACCGGCCTATGGCTACACCTTC; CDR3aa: CASSKGPAYGYTF
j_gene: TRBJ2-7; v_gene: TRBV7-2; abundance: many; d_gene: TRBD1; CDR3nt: TGTGCCAGCAGCTTAGGGACAGGGGGAGGCTACGAGCAGTACTTC; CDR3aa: CASSLGTGGGYEQYF
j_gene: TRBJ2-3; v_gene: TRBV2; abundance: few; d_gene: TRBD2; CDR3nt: TGTGCCAGCAGTGGCAAGCGGGGGGAGCCAGATACGCAGTATTTT; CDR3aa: CASSGKRGEPDTQYF
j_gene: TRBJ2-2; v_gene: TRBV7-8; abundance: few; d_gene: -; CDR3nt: TGTGCCAGCAGCTTAGTGGGGACCAACACCGGGGAGCTGTTTTTT; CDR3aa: CASSLVGTNTGELFF
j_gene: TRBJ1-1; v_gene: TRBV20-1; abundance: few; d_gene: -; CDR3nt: TGCAGTGCTAGACCGAACACTGAAGCTTTCTTT; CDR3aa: CSARPNTEAFF
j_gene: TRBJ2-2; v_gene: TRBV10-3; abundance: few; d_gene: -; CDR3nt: TGTGCCGTATTAAACCCGGACACTGACACCGGGGAGCTGTTTTTT; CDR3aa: CAVLNPDTDTGELFF
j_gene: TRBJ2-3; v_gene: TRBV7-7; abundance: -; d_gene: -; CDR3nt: TGTGCCAGCAGCTTAGACACCTCCACAGATACGCAGTATTTT; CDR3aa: CASSLDTSTDTQYF
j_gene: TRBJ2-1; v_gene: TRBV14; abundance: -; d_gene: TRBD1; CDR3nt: TGTGCCAGCAGTTTTCGGGACAGGGGCAAATCCCCATACAATGAGCAGTTCTTC; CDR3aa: CASSFRDRGKSPYNEQFF
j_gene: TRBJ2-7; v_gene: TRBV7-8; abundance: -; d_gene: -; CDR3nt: TGTGCCAGCAGCCCGCCGATCACAAGCTCCTACGAGCAGTACTTC; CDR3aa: CASSPPITSSYEQYF
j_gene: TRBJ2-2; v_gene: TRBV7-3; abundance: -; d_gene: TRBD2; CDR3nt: TGTGCCAGCAGCTTACCCGAAGGACTAGCGGGCAGTAACACCGGGGAGCTGTTTTTT; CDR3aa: CASSLPEGLAGSNTGELFF
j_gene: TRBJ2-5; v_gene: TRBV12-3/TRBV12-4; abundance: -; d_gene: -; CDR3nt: TGTGCCAGCACCACCCTGGGGGAGAGACGCCAAGAGACCCAGTACTTC; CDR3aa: CASTTLGERRQETQYF
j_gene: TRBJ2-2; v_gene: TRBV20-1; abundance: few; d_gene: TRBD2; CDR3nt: TGCAGTGCTGGGACTAGCGGGAGTGGCCGGGAGCTGTTTTTT; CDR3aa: CSAGTSGSGRELFF
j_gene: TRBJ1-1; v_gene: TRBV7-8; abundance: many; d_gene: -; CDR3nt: TGTGCCAGCAGCTTAGCGCGGGGTCGGCTTTCGAACACTGAAGCTTTCTTT; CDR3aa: CASSLARGRLSNTEAFF
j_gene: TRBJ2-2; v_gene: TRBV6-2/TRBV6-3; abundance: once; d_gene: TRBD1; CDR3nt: TGTGCCAGCGGACCACAGGGGGCGTTAGGATGGGAGCTGTTTTTT; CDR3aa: CASGPQGALGWELFF
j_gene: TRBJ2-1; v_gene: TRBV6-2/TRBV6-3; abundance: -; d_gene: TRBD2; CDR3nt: TGTGCCAGCAGTGAGCTAGCGGGAGCCTTCGTCGCCTTCTTC; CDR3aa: CASSELAGAFVAFF
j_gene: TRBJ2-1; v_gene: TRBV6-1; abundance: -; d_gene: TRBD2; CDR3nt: TGTGCCAGCAGTGATTGGGCGGGAGGAGGCAATGAGCAGTTCTTC; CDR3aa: CASSDWAGGGNEQFF
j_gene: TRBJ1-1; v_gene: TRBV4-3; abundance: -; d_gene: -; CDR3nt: TGCGCCAGCACCCTCAGGGGAGAAGCTTTCTTT; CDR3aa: CASTLRGEAFF
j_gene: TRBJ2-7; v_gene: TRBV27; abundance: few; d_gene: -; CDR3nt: TGTGCCAGCAGTTTATCGATCGGGACGCTCTACGAGCAGTACTTC; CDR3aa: CASSLSIGTLYEQYF
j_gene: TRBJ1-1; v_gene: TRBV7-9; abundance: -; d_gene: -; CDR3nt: TGTGCCAGCAGCTCTTCCATTCTGACACAGCGGAACACTGAAGCTTTCTTT; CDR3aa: CASSSSILTQRNTEAFF
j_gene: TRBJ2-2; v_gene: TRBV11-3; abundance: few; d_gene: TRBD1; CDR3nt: TGTGCCAGCAGCGCCCGACAGGGCAACACCGGGGAGCTGTTTTTT; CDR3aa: CASSARQGNTGELFF
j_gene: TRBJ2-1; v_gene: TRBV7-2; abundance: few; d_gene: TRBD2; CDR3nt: TGTGCCAGCAGCTTAGTGGTATGGACTAGCGGTTCGTCAATGTATGAGCAGTTCTTC; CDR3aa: CASSLVVWTSGSSMYEQFF
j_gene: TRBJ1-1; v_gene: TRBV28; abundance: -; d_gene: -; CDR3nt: TGTGCCAGCAGTTTCGACACTGAAGCTTTCTTT; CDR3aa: CASSFDTEAFF
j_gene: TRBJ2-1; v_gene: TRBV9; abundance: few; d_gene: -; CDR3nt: TGTGCCAGCAGCAGACCCCCCGGGGCAGAGGAGTATGAGCAGTTCTTC; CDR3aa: CASSRPPGAEEYEQFF
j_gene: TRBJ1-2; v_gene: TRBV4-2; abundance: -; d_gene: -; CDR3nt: TGTGCCAGCAGCCAAGATGACCATGGCTACACCTTC; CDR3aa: CASSQDDHGYTF
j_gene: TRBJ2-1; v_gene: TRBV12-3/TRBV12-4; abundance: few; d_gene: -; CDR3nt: TGTGCCAGCAGTTTTTCCGCGGGCGGCTACAATGAGCAGTTCTTC; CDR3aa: CASSFSAGGYNEQFF